This T cell receptor beta chain was identified in a study of cytotoxic CD8 clonotypes in ibrutinib-treated CLL. Sequencing used immunoSEQ multiplex PCR; TCRdb keeps in-frame clones, though not all of them. The profile covers approximately 330,000 clones, with more than 65% appearing a single time and 6.5% to 8.5% taken by the ten largest. Germline lookup yields CDR1 MDHEN and CDR2 SYDVKM. This CDR3 region has 14 residues. Losses at the gene ends were 6 bases for V and 5 bases for J; bases not matched to a gene: 5. The TCR sequence derives from a human donor with chronic lymphocytic leukemia. The specimen comprised PBMCs, sampled before ibrutinib treatment. This sequence joins TRBV28 and TRBJ1-4; 8 bases align to TRBD1. This CDR3 reads CASRTTGENEKLFF. DNA for the CDR3: TGTGCCAGCAGGACGACAGGGGAGAATGAAAAACTGTTTTTT. The full variable domain, in which reference TRBV28 and TRBJ1-4 provide the parts outside the CDR3, is DVKVTQSSRYLVKRTGEKVFLECVQDMDHENMFWYRQDPGLGLRLIYFSYDVKMKEKGDIPEGYSVSREKKERFSLILESASTNQTSMYLCASRTTGENEKLFFGSGTQLSVL.